This T cell receptor (beta chain) was captured by sequencing in a study of sequential checkpoint blockade in melanoma. Documented treatment: randomized to nivolumab then ipilimumab (arm A) or the reverse (arm B). No patient had prior DNA-damaging chemotherapy. PBMC sorting kept live CD3+CD8+ cells without CD19 or CD56. Trimming pared 4 bases from V and 2 bases from J, leaving 15 bases between. Germline CDR1 and CDR2: MGHRA and YSYEKL. The CDR3 extends over 16 amino acids. Sequenced by immunoSEQ multiplex PCR; TCRdb stores in-frame clones only, minus some. The sample yields about 28,000 clones, about 83% seen once.

The sample in question was CD8+ T cells sorted from blood (inferred from file names), obtained from a patient given nivolumab and ipilimumab in sequence. The source of this sequence is a human donor with melanoma. The rearrangement uses TRBV4-1 and TRBJ2-1, with a weak D call TRBD2 (6 bases). The CDR3 region is CASSLRNLAAYNEQFF. The CDR3 nucleotides read TGCGCCAGCAGCCTGAGAAATTTAGCGGCCTACAATGAGCAGTTCTTC.